This T cell receptor (beta chain) was recorded in a study of somatic mutations in cytotoxic T cells in rheumatoid arthritis. The overall study: Patients gave 30 ml EDTA peripheral blood immediately after diagnosis, prior to starting treatment. The authors flow-sorted some V beta antibody-stained T-cell populations at nearly 100% purity, including V beta1+ cells that they sequenced for TCRB.

Findings of the study overall: Between rheumatoid arthritis patients and age-matched healthy controls, CD8+ T-cell clonality showed no significant difference. Rising age went with increasing CD8+ clonality in rheumatoid arthritis patients; healthy controls showed no such increase.

Using immunoSEQ multiplex PCR, the repertoire was profiled, and TCRdb retains in-frame clones only, with some absent. The sample lists about 3,800 clones; roughly four fifths were seen once. As to this clone: The antigen remains unidentified.

The CDR3 has 15 residues. Trimming took 5 bases from V and 0 from J; bases not matched to a gene: 5. CDR1 and CDR2 (germline): SGDLS, YYNGEE. The material sequenced was CD8+ T cells sorted from blood. V and J are TRBV9 and TRBJ1-1; 9 bases are a match to TRBD1. This receptor was identified in an adult with rheumatoid arthritis. The CDR3 reads CASSPTGGMNTEAFF. CDR3 nucleotides: TGTGCCAGCAGTCCAACAGGGGGCATGAACACTGAAGCTTTCTTT.